Following are 18 T cell receptor beta chains from one sample sequenced in a study of T cell responses to AZD1222 COVID-19 vaccine. Profiling relied on immunoSEQ multiplex PCR, and the TCRdb table lists in-frame clones only, not all of them. The table includes some 140,000 clones, about 92% detected once. Material: peripheral blood, obtained on day 0 of AZD1222 vaccination. These receptors originate from an adult in good health.

The genes are TRBV19 and TRBJ2-5; TRBD1 matches 7 bases. Germline values: CDR1 LNHDA, CDR2 SQIVND (reference sequence). V shed 0 bases, J shed 5 bases, and the junction held 6 bases outside the gene matches. The CDR3 has 15 residues. CDR3 in DNA: TGTGCCAGTAGTATAGAGACAGGGTTTAGCGAGACCCAGTACTTC. This gives the protein CASSIETGFSETQYF. The whole variable domain, remainder taken from reference TRBV19 and TRBJ2-5, is DGGITQSPKYLFRKEGQNVTLSCEQNLNHDAMYWYRQDPGQGLRLIYYSQIVNDFQKGDIAEGYSVSREKKESFPLTVTSAQKNPTAFYLCASSIETGFSETQYFGPGTRLLVL.

CDR3 loop: CASSKVSSGRYEQYF. In nucleotides, the CDR3 is TGTGCCAGCAGCAAGGTGTCTAGCGGGAGGTACGAGCAGTACTTC. The chain joins TRBV21-1 to TRBJ2-7; TRBD2, as called in the table, went unchecked against the DNA. TRBV21-1 is a documented pseudogene. CDR3 size: 15 residues.

V is TRBV4-1 and J is TRBJ1-2, with 12 bases aligning to TRBD1. The germline V gene has CDR1 MGHRA and CDR2 YSYEKL. V trimming: 4 bases; J trimming: 8 bases; junction bases outside the gene matches: 8. The CDR3 spans 15 residues. The CDR3: CASSLARDRGHGYTF. CDR3 sequence (DNA): TGCGCCAGCAGCCTGGCCCGGGACAGGGGGCACGGCTACACCTTC.

The V and J genes are TRBV19 and TRBJ2-7, with a weak D call TRBD1 (5 bases). From germline, CDR1 is LNHDA and CDR2 SQIVND (reference sequence). The CDR3 contains 14 residues. The V and J ends lost 4 bases and 5 bases respectively, with 15 bases between them. The CDR3 bases are TGTGCCAGTAGTACCCGGGCAGGGTTCCACGAGCAGTACTTC. Protein sequence: CASSTRAGFHEQYF.

This sequence joins TRBV5-1 and TRBJ1-1; D unresolved. Germline V gives CDR1 SGHRS, CDR2 YFSETQ. The ends were cut back, 1 base at V and 8 bases at J, with 18 bases in the middle. This CDR3 is 15 amino acids long. CDR3 loop: CASSLSAARPPEAFF. The DNA of the CDR3 is TGCGCCAGCAGCTTGTCGGCAGCGAGGCCCCCCGAAGCTTTCTTT.

The chain has TRBV11-3 and TRBJ1-1, with D maybe TRBD1 (5 bases). The germline V gene encodes CDR1 SGHNT and CDR2 YENEEA. V gave up 0 bases and J gave up 5 bases, with 13 bases separating them. The CDR3 totals 15 residues. Here the CDR3 reads CASSLDGAGETEAFF. The CDR3 region has the DNA TGTGCCAGCAGCTTAGATGGGGCCGGGGAGACTGAAGCTTTCTTT.

This sequence joins TRBV28 and TRBJ2-3; D uncertain. V dropped 3 bases and J dropped 7 bases, with 14 bases sitting between them. CDR1 and CDR2 from the germline V gene are MDHEN and SYDVKM. There are 14 residues in the CDR3. The CDR3, as DNA: TGTGCCAGCAGTTTCGGTCCGAGACAAAATACGCAGTATTTT. The encoded protein is CASSFGPRQNTQYF.

The chain recombines TRBV5-1 with TRBJ1-2; a weak D match, TRBD1 (6 bases). There are 14 residues in the CDR3. Trimming removed 1 base from V and 10 bases from J, with 17 bases in between. Germline V CDR1 and CDR2: SGHRS, YFSETQ. The CDR3 sequence is CASSLPKGDLDYTF. The CDR3 nucleotides read TGCGCCAGCAGCTTGCCCAAGGGGGATTTGGACTACACCTTC.

V gene TRBV15 combines with J gene TRBJ1-2; 7 bases are shared with TRBD1. Germline CDR1 LNHNV, CDR2 YYDKDF (reference sequence). Trimming removed 0 bases from V and 1 base from J; junction bases left unmatched: 2. CDR3 length equals 15 residues. The CDR3 DNA follows: TGTGCCACCAGCAGAGATGGGACAGATAACTATGGCTACACCTTC. Protein product: CATSRDGTDNYGYTF.

CDR3 nucleotides: TGTGCCAGTACCACAGGGACAGGGGCAAGAGAGACCCAGTACTTC. Its translation: CASTTGTGARETQYF. This chain links TRBV19 with TRBJ2-5, with TRBD1 matching over 10 bases. The CDR3 consists of 15 residues. Germline CDR1 and CDR2: LNHDA and SQIVND (reference sequence). With V trimmed by 7 bases and J by 4 bases, 9 bases remained unmatched. The full variable domain, its missing parts supplied by reference TRBV19 and TRBJ2-5, is DGGITQSPKYLFRKEGQNVTLSCEQNLNHDAMYWYRQDPGQGLRLIYYSQIVNDFQKGDIAEGYSVSREKKESFPLTVTSAQKNPTAFYLCASTTGTGARETQYFGPGTRLLVL.

This chain joins TRBV2 and TRBJ2-5; weak D call: TRBD1 (5 bases). This CDR3 has 12 amino acids. Trimming pared 6 bases from V and 5 bases from J, leaving 10 bases between. Germline V gene lookup returns CDR1 SNHLY and CDR2 FYNNEI. CDR3 residues: CASRKGWETQYF. CDR3 in DNA: TGTGCCAGCAGAAAGGGGTGGGAGACCCAGTACTTC.

The CDR3 is CASSGRDRQGTGELFF. DNA for the CDR3: TGTGCCAGCAGCGGAAGGGACAGGCAGGGGACCGGGGAGCTGTTTTTT. This chain connects TRBV21-1 to TRBJ2-2; the table assigns TRBD1, which was not confirmed against the DNA. TRBV21-1 is shown as a pseudogene. This CDR3 has 16 residues.

The chain uses TRBV19 and TRBJ1-5; possibly TRBD1 for D (5 bases). The CDR3 loop spans 16 amino acids. In germline, CDR1 is LNHDA, CDR2 SQIVND (reference sequence). Trimming pared 5 bases from V and 1 base from J, leaving 15 bases between. The chain's CDR3 is CASSGTSGRSNQPQHF. The DNA of the CDR3 is TGTGCCAGTAGTGGGACCTCGGGTCGGAGCAATCAGCCCCAGCATTTT.

This chain joins TRBV19 and TRBJ2-1; D remains ambiguous. Germline lookup yields CDR1 LNHDA and CDR2 SQIVND (reference sequence). The CDR3 runs 11 residues. Deletions cut 3 bases from V and 15 bases from J, with 12 bases between. CDR3 region: CASSITSDLFF. In nucleotides, the CDR3 is TGTGCCAGTAGTATCACCTCTGACCTGTTCTTC.

The CDR3 reads CASSPYQQGRYEQYF. DNA for the CDR3: TGTGCCAGCTCACCATATCAACAGGGACGCTACGAGCAGTACTTC. This sequence joins TRBV18 and TRBJ2-7, with TRBD1 as a possible D gene (6 bases). Germline V gene data show CDR1 as KGHSH and CDR2 as LQKENI. The CDR3 runs 15 residues. Trimming stripped 2 bases from V and 3 bases from J, with 14 bases between.

This rearrangement joins TRBV13 to TRBJ2-2; 7 positions agree with TRBD2. J was trimmed by 7 bases and V by 2 bases; bases with no gene match: 10. The CDR3 consists of 16 residues. The V gene's germline CDR1 is PRHDT and CDR2 FYEKMQ (reference sequence). CDR3 nucleotides: TGTGCCAGCAGCTTATTTCCAGCGGGAAGCCTCGGGGAGCTGTTTTTT. It is translated as CASSLFPAGSLGELFF.

The V call is TRBV12-3 or TRBV12-4, the J call TRBJ1-5, with a weak D call TRBD1 (5 bases). CDR3 length equals 13 residues. Trimming took off 3 bases at V and 6 bases at J, with 9 bases between the two ends. The CDR3, as DNA: TGTGCCAGCAGTTTGTCGGGGGTTCAGCCCCAGCATTTT. It yields the protein CASSLSGVQPQHF.

CDR3 amino acids: CASTDGDRPFETQYF. CDR3 in DNA: TGTGCCAGTACAGACGGAGACAGGCCATTTGAGACCCAGTACTTC. This sequence joins TRBV19 and TRBJ2-5; possibly TRBD1 for D (6 bases). CDR1 and CDR2 (germline): LNHDA, SQIVND (reference sequence). The CDR3 has 15 residues. Trimming removed 7 bases at V and 5 bases at J, with 20 bases between.